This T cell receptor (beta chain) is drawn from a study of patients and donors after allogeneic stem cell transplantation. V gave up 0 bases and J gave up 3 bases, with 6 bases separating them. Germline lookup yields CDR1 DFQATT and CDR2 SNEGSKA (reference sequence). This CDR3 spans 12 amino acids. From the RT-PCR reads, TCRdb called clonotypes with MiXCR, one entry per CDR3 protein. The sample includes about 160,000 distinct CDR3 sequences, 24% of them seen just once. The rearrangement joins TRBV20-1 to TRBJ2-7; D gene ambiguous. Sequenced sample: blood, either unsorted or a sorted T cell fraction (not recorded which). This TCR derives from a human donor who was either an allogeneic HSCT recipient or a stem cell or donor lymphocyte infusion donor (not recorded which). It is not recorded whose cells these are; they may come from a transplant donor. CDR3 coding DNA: TGCAGTGCTAGAGATAGGAACTACGAGCAGTACTTC. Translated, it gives CSARDRNYEQYF.